This T cell receptor beta chain was identified in a study of sequential checkpoint blockade in melanoma. Treatment given: randomized to nivolumab then ipilimumab (arm A) or the reverse (arm B). Live CD3+CD8+ CD19− CD56− cells were sorted from PBMCs. CDR1 and CDR2 (germline): SNHLY, FYNNEI. V lost 5 bases to trimming and J lost 4 bases, with 14 bases between them. CDR3 size: 14 residues. Generated by immunoSEQ multiplex PCR, the TCRdb table keeps only in-frame clones and is missing some. The sample yields 20,000 to 25,000 clones, roughly 80% seen once. This specimen consisted of CD8+ T cells sorted from blood (inferred from file names), obtained from a patient given nivolumab and ipilimumab in sequence. The sequence came from a human donor with melanoma. This chain joins TRBV2 and TRBJ1-2; possibly TRBD1 for D (5 bases). The CDR3 protein is CASSPYQGGYGYTF. The CDR3 bases are TGTGCCAGCAGTCCCTACCAGGGAGGCTATGGCTACACCTTC.